This T cell receptor (beta chain) derives from a study of blood T cell repertoires in COVID-19 (dated by TCRdb to 2018 to 2021). Notes on the research overall: Samples covering the acute and convalescent phases of COVID-19 were provided by collaborators in the United States, Italy and Spain. The material from the prospective study consisted of cDNA or gDNA derived from T cells, B-cell-depleted T cells, or PBMCs. Deeply sampled blood TCRbeta repertoires from subjects exposed to, actively infected with, or recovered from COVID-19 were included in the dataset. The repertoires were made available in a free public database intended to serve as a resource for research on the immune response to SARS-CoV-2. The samples were drawn from the first 160 participants of the ongoing ImmuneRACE study and from 1,254 subjects provided by 6 global collaborators. A de-identified subject ID, COVID-19 status, age in years and sex were almost always included in the sample metadata. Where HLA class I and class II types were available, the types were taken from metadata supplied by the sample provider, not from assay-based typing.

The collaborating institutions used their own protocols to collect whole blood in K2EDTA tubes. For TCRbeta analysis, collaborator samples were shipped as frozen whole blood, as isolated PBMCs, or as DNA extracted from either sample type. TCRbeta CDR3 regions were amplified from genomic DNA by means of the immunoSEQ Assay, a bias-controlled multiplex PCR. Under the source paper's analysis protocol: Within the assay, amplification of reference gene primers was used to estimate how many nucleated cells each sample contained. To quantify the absolute abundance of each unique TCRbeta CDR3 rearrangement, sequence reads were collapsed and filtered. Productive Simpson clonality was computed per sample as the square root of Simpson's diversity index over productive rearrangements. In its TCRdb copy, this immuneACCESS table keeps in-frame sequences only and misses some clones. Where compared with another copy, unresolved V genes explain less than half of these, and the others have no known cause. V, J and clone size are taken as reported in that table, and D and trimming were inferred from the DNA itself. The sample contains 250,000 to 350,000 clones, about 83% of them found a single time. Roughly 1.6% of the sample rests with the top ten.

In its sample, this clone was seen a few times. The antigen it binds to is not known. No quality values exist for individual bases; no much larger clone is one base distant. The CDR3 numbers 15 residues from cysteine through phenylalanine. The DNA shown is the 45-base CDR3, in frame from base 1. The V end loses 5 bases and the J end loses 4 bases, and a stretch of 17 bases separates them. CDR1 MDHEN and CDR2 SYDVKM were looked up in the germline V gene. Results the study describes overall, beyond this receptor: The quantity of clinical and demographic metadata differed by source and by participant and was supplied without curation.

Sequencing input: peripheral blood. Recombination joined TRBV28 with TRBJ1-2, with the D gene not clear enough to name. The TCR was taken from a woman aged 50 to 65 with acute or convalescent COVID-19. Here is the DNA: TGTGCCAGCAGTGCTTACAGAGTAAATAGCTATGGCTACACCTTC. This yields the protein CASSAYRVNSYGYTF.